These T cell receptor beta chains were read from a single sample in a study of T-cell memory formation after mild COVID-19. TCRdb itself ran the 5' RACE reads through MiXCR, one entry per CDR3 protein. The data hold roughly 130,000 distinct CDR3 sequences, with approximately 6.2% observed a single time. Sequenced input: PBMCs or a T cell subset sorted from them (not recorded which). The receptors come from an adult woman who had mild COVID-19 (a few samples of this study predate the infection). Cell type and time point are not known. Each CDR3 is given with its conserved first and last residue. The order of the fields is CDR3 length, V gene, J gene, CDR3 protein.

15	TRBV23-1	TRBJ2-1	CASSQSPQGNNEQFF
14	TRBV24-1	TRBJ2-3	CATSGRGSTDTQYF
16	TRBV6-2/TRBV6-3	TRBJ2-1	CASRAGTEVSGNEQFF
13	TRBV6-4	TRBJ1-6	CASSDSGNSPLHF
16	TRBV10-2	TRBJ2-7	CASSESTSFSTYEQYF
15	TRBV27	TRBJ2-2	CASKMTSGLTGELFF
14	TRBV6-5	TRBJ1-2	CASSYNTDFYGYTF
15	TRBV11-1	TRBJ2-1	CASSPRSGRVDEQFF
15	TRBV7-8	TRBJ2-1	CASSPRTSGLVEQFF
15	TRBV4-1	TRBJ2-1	CASSTLGTVYNEQFF
14	TRBV7-3	TRBJ1-2	CASSLTFQGGGYTF
15	TRBV4-1	TRBJ1-6	CASSQDRAGRTPLHF
18	TRBV2	TRBJ2-6	CASSDGLAGGSGANVLTF
15	TRBV7-9	TRBJ2-7	CASSLAMDRGAEQYF
14	TRBV11-2	TRBJ1-6	CASSQGQGNSPLHF
18	TRBV4-1	TRBJ2-6	CASSQDMTGAVGANVLTF
17	TRBV2	TRBJ2-6	CASTPLGQGSGANVLTF
13	TRBV10-3	TRBJ1-1	CAISVQGGAEAFF
16	TRBV10-3	TRBJ2-3	CAISSGTSGRPDTQYF
16	TRBV6-5	TRBJ2-2	CASSLDGPTNTGELFF
15	TRBV5-5	TRBJ1-1	CASSLLPTRDPEAFF
13	TRBV29-1	TRBJ2-7	CSVWTGGSYEQYF
15	TRBV6-5	TRBJ2-6	CASSYGRAGANVLTF
16	TRBV6-5	TRBJ2-1	CASSYFPGQGLSEQFF
15	TRBV27	TRBJ2-5	CASRRGRTVRETQYF
14	TRBV5-6	TRBJ2-4	CASKRTGAKNIQYF
14	TRBV5-1	TRBJ1-2	CASSRGQGNYGYTF
15	TRBV20-1	TRBJ2-1	CSARRRDSNYNEQFF
16	TRBV5-1	TRBJ2-1	CASSLSGGTKPYEQFF
12	TRBV27	TRBJ1-2	CASSRAGTGYTF
14	TRBV5-1	TRBJ2-2	CASSPRQGTGELFF
13	TRBV11-2	TRBJ2-3	CASSLYQQDTQYF
16	TRBV5-5	TRBJ2-2	CASSRPGLGPGGELFF
13	TRBV7-2	TRBJ1-5	CASSLRGDQPQHF
11	TRBV6-5	TRBJ2-7	CASSSGLAKYF
11	TRBV29-1	TRBJ2-5	CSVKGSETQYF
16	TRBV4-1	TRBJ1-1	CASSQEKKGGAIEAFF
13	TRBV5-1	TRBJ1-1	CASRQQSNTEAFF
13	TRBV5-1	TRBJ1-2	CASSQGGGYGYTF
16	TRBV19	TRBJ1-6	CASSILQGSYNSPLHF
17	TRBV4-1	TRBJ2-7	CASSQDWASGGLYEQYF
14	TRBV16	TRBJ2-7	CASSQARATYEQYF
14	TRBV15	TRBJ2-7	CATSREVYSHEQYF
12	TRBV12-3/TRBV12-4	TRBJ2-1	CASSGGLARSNF
16	TRBV10-3	TRBJ2-2	CAISETSPTNTGELFF
16	TRBV23-1	TRBJ2-3	CASSQAGTGIADTQYF
16	TRBV12-3/TRBV12-4	TRBJ2-1	CASSLGGGTPYNEQFF
14	TRBV7-8	TRBJ1-1	CASSLSGPNTEAFF